This paragraph reports one T cell receptor (beta chain). The sample belongs to a study of blood T cell repertoires in COVID-19. Across the whole study: T cells, B-cell-depleted T cells, or PBMCs provided the cDNA or gDNA that served as material.

The CDR3 is 18 residues long. Germline lookup yields CDR1 PRHDT and CDR2 FYEKMQ (reference sequence). Trimming at V came to 0 bases and at J to 4 bases, leaving 12 bases not matched to a gene. Per the original methods: The authors estimated nucleated cell counts from reference gene primer amplification. Libraries were prepared by immunoSEQ multiplex PCR; TCRdb keeps only in-frame clonotypes and omits some of them. That table gives V, J and clone size, and the DNA gave D and trimming. In the table there are about 44,000 clones, 80% to 90% of which are singletons. The sequence came from a man in his 70s with active COVID-19. The chain recombines TRBV13 with TRBJ1-2; the match to TRBD1 covers 9 bases. Material for sequencing was peripheral blood. CDR3 nucleotides: TGTGCCAGCAGCTTAGGCGGGGCGACAGGGGGTCGGGCCTATGGCTACACCTTC. This codes for CASSLGGATGGRAYGYTF.